This entry concerns a single T cell receptor (beta chain). The germline V gene has CDR1 LGHDT and CDR2 YNNKEL (reference sequence). This CDR3 has 13 amino acids. The trim removed 1 base at V and 11 bases at J, leaving 6 bases unmatched. This sample stems from a study of blood T cell repertoires in COVID-19. Study summary: Italy, Spain and the United States were the sources of the convalescent and acute COVID-19 samples. Sample material is recorded as cDNA or gDNA derived from T cells, B-cell-depleted T cells, or PBMCs.

Per the authors' pipeline: Amplified reference gene primers provided the basis for estimating nucleated cell counts. The repertoire was sequenced with immunoSEQ multiplex PCR; TCRdb's copy has only in-frame clones and lacks some. V and J calls and clone size follow that table, whereas D and trimming were derived from the DNA. Among about 140,000 clones listed, approximately 84% were seen once. The rearrangement joins TRBV3-1 (or the pseudogene TRBV3-2) to TRBJ1-1; 8 nucleotides align to TRBD1. Sequencing used peripheral blood. The source of this sequence is a woman aged 55-69 years with acute or convalescent COVID-19. CDR3 loop: CASSQGQGWYAFF. In DNA, the CDR3 is TGTGCCAGCAGCCAAGGACAGGGGTGGTATGCTTTCTTT.